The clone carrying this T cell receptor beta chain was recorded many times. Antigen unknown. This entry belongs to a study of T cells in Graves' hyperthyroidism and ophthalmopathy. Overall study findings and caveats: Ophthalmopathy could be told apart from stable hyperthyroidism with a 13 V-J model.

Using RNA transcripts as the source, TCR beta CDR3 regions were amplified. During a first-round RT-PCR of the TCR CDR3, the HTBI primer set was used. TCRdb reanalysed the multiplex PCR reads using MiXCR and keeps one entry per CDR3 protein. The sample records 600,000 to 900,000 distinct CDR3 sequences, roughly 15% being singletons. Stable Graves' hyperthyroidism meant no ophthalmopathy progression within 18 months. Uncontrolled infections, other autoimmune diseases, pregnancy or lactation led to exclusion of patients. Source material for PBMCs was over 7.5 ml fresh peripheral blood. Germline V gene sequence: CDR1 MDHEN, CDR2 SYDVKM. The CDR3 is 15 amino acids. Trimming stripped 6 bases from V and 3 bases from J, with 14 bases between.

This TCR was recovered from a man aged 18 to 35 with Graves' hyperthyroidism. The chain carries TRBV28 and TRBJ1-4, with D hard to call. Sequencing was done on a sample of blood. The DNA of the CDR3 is TGTGCCAGCAGGCAGCCTGATGGATCTAATGAAAAACTGTTTTTT. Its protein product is CASRQPDGSNEKLFF.